This T cell receptor beta chain was captured in a study of blood T cells in healthy people across ages. A second PCR of about 6 to 12 cycles used a sample-barcoded 5' primer and a J-beta primer mix. TCRdb reanalysed the 5' RACE reads using MiXCR and keeps one entry per CDR3 protein. The repertoire holds fewer than 800,000 distinct CDR3 sequences, with around a quarter as singletons. This clonotype was counted a single time. Germline V gene data show CDR1 as SGHTA and CDR2 as FQGNSA. The CDR3 covers 17 residues. V dropped 4 bases and J dropped 6; count of bases not matched to a gene: 14. Isolation yielded PBMCs, at least 7 million per sample, in every case. This same sample was also taken into another study, of T cells of mothers and their children. From that second work: Three healthy Caucasian mothers, along with their six children, served as the donors. For unrelated pairs as for related ones, thymic selection shapes TCR recombination output similarly.

Source material: blood. The chain employs TRBV7-2 and TRBJ2-1; 8 bases match TRBD2. The sequence was collected from a boy aged 5-17 years in good health. The CDR3 sequence: CASSYGLFGRDSNEQFF. The CDR3 DNA reads as TGTGCCAGCAGCTATGGTCTGTTCGGGAGGGATAGCAATGAGCAGTTCTTC.